This T cell receptor (beta chain) emerged from a study of T and B cells in COVID-19 patients. Study-level background: Of about 20 active-infection patients, about 13 were critically ill with mechanical ventilation or extracorporeal membrane oxygenation. Study-wide points: Few blood samples existed from mildly ill patients during symptoms or early in severe cases.

Blood genomic DNA input for TRB amplification was 250-500 ng. V lost 2 bases and J 8 bases, leaving 7 bases between the germline ends. This CDR3 has 12 residues. The germline gives CDR1 SGHNT, CDR2 YENEEA. By sample fraction, this clonotype is medium-sized. The target antigen is unknown. Multiplex PCR with BIOMED2 TRB-A/B primer pools amplified TRB rearrangements. Each CDR3 protein is one row after TCRdb ran MiXCR on the multiplex PCR reads. The sample includes tens of thousands of distinct CDR3 sequences, 30% seen only once; the top ten take about 2.2%. The gene calls are TRBV11-3 and TRBJ2-1; tentative D call: TRBD1 (6 bases). The sequencing sample was made of blood. This TCR came from a human donor who had recovered from COVID-19. CDR3 DNA: TGTGCCAGCAGCTTAAGGGGGTATGAGCAGTTCTTC. Translating gives CASSLRGYEQFF.